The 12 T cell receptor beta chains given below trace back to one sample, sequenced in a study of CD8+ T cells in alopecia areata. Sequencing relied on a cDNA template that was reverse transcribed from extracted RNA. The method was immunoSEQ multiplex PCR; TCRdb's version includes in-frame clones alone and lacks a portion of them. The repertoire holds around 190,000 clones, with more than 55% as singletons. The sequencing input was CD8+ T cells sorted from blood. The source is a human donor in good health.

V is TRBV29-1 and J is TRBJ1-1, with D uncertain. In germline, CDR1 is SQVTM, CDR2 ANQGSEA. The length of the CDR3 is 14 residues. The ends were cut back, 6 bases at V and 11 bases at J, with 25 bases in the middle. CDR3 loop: CSVLKNLGRLEAFF. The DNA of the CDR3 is TGCAGCGTGCTCAAGAACCTTGGACGACTCGAGGCTTTCTTT.

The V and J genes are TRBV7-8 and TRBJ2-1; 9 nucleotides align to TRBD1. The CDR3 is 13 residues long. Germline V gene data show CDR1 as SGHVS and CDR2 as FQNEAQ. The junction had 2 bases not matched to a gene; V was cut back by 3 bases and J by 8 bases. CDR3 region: CASSLGQGDEQFF. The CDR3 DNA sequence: TGTGCCAGCAGCTTGGGACAGGGCGATGAGCAGTTCTTC.

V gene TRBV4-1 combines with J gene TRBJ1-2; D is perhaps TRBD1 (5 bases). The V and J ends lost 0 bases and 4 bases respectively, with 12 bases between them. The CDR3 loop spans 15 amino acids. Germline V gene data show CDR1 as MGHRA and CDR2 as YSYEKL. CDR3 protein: CASSQEARGGYGYTF. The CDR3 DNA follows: TGCGCCAGCAGCCAAGAAGCGAGGGGCGGCTATGGCTACACCTTC.

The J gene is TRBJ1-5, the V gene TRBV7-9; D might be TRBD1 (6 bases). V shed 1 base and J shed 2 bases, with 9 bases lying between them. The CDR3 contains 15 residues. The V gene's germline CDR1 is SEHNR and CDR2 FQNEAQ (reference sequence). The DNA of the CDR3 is TGTGCCAGCAGCTTAGGGGGGCGAGGCAATCAGCCCCAGCATTTT. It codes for CASSLGGRGNQPQHF.

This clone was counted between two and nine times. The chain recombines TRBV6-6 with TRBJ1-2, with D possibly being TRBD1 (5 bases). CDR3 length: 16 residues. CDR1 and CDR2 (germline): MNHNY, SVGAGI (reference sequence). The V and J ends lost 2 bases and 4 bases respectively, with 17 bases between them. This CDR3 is CASSYIDSPRGYGYTF. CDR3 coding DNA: TGTGCCAGCAGTTACATCGACAGCCCAAGAGGCTATGGCTACACCTTC.

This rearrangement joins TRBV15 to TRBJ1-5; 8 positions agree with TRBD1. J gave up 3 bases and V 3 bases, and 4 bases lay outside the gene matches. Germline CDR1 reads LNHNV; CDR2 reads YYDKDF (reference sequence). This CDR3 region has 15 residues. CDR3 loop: CATSRDRAFNQPQHF. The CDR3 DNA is TGTGCCACCAGCAGGGACAGGGCCTTCAATCAGCCCCAGCATTTT.

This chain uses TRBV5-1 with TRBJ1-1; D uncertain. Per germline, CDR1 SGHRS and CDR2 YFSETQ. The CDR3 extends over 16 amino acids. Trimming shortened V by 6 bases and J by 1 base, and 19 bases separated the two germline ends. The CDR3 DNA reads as TGCGCCAGCACCCTCTCGAAATCCGCAGGGAACACTGAAGCTTTCTTT. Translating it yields CASTLSKSAGNTEAFF.

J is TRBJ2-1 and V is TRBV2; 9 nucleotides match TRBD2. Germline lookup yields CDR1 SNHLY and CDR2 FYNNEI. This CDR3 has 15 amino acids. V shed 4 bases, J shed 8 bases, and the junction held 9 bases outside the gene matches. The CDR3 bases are TGTGCCAGCAGTGCCTCCGGGACTAGCTTCGATGAGCAGTTCTTC. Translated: CASSASGTSFDEQFF. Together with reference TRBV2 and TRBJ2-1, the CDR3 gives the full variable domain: EPEVTQTPSHQVTQMGQEVILRCVPISNHLYFYWYRQILGQKVEFLVSFYNNEISEKSEIFDDQFSVERPDGSNFTLKIRSTKLEDSAMYFCASSASGTSFDEQFFGPGTRLTVL.

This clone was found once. CDR3 bases: TGTGCCAGCAGCTTAGCCCCTGACAGGGATGGCTACACCTTC. Translating it yields CASSLAPDRDGYTF. This chain uses TRBV7-6 with TRBJ1-2; 7 nucleotides line up with TRBD1. Germline CDR1 is SGHVS and CDR2 is FNYEAQ. Trimming at V came to 0 bases and at J to 6 bases, leaving 4 bases not matched to a gene. The CDR3 has 14 residues.

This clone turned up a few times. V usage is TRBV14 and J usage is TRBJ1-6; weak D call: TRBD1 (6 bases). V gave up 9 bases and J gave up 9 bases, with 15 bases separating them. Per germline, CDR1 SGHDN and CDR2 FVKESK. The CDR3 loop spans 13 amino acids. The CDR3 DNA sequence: TGTGCCAGTTCCAGGGGAAATGGTTCACCCCTCCACTTT. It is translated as CASSRGNGSPLHF.

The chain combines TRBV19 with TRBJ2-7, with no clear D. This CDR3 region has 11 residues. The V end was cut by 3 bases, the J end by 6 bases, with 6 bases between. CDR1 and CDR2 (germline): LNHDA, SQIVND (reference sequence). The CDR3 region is CASSIKGEQYF. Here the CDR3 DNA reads TGTGCCAGTAGTATCAAGGGCGAGCAGTACTTC.

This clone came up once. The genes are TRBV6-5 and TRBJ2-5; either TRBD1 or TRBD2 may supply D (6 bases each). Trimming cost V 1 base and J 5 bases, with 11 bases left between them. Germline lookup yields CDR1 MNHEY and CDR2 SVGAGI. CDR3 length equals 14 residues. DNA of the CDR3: TGTGCCAGCAGTTACTTAGGGGGGAGGGAGACCCAGTACTTC. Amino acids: CASSYLGGRETQYF.